This T cell receptor (beta chain) was captured by sequencing in a study of blood T cell repertoires in COVID-19 (TCRdb year 2020). Describing the broader study: Samples covering the acute and convalescent phases of COVID-19 were provided by collaborators in the United States, Italy and Spain. The samples were drawn from the first 160 participants of the ongoing ImmuneRACE study and from 1,200 or so subjects provided by 6 global collaborators. Where HLA class I and class II types were available, the types were taken from metadata supplied by the sample provider, not from assay-based typing. The repertoires were released in a freely available public database meant as a resource for research on the immune response to SARS-CoV-2. Subjects who had been exposed to COVID-19, were actively infected with it, or had recovered from it provided the deeply sampled blood TCRbeta repertoires that made up the dataset. Nearly every sample came with metadata listing a de-identified subject ID, COVID-19 status, age in years and sex. The prospective study material was composed of cDNA or gDNA derived from T cells, B-cell-depleted T cells, or PBMCs.

The CDR3 spans 13 residues, from the cysteine through the phenylalanine. Only CDR3 DNA is held: 39 bases, read in frame from base 1. CDR1 and CDR2 are read off the germline V gene (reference sequence) as GTSNPN and SVGIG. Trimming takes 0 bases off V and 3 bases off J; junction bases not matched to a gene: 2. This clone has ten or more counts. The clone's antigen remains unknown. Nothing much larger sits one base from this clone, and base qualities are not available. TCRbeta CDR3 regions were amplified from genomic DNA by means of the immunoSEQ Assay, a bias-controlled multiplex PCR. In the paper's pipeline: The number of nucleated cells in each sample was estimated by amplification of reference gene primers within the assay. Sequence reads were collapsed and filtered to measure the absolute abundance of every unique TCRbeta CDR3 rearrangement. For each sample, productive Simpson clonality was calculated by taking the square root of Simpson's diversity index across productive rearrangements. The source is immuneACCESS, and TCRdb retained only in-frame sequences with V and J called. Part of the clones is not carried over; for the studies checked, unresolved V genes explain less than half of this, and the remainder is unexplained. That table furnishes V, J and clone size, whereas the DNA furnished D and trimming. The sample table records 150,000 to 200,000 clones; more than 80% of these occur just once. The top ten clones comprise 9.5% to 15% of the sample.

One collaborating source in Seattle enrolled patients while the patients were actively infected and followed the patients over time throughout the course of disease. Collaborating institutions collected whole blood in K2EDTA tubes following their own protocols. For TCRbeta analysis, collaborator samples were shipped as frozen whole blood, as isolated PBMCs, or as DNA extracted from either sample type. General study outcomes and caveats: The quantity of clinical and demographic metadata differed by source and by participant and was supplied without curation.

The sample consisted of peripheral blood. The sequence derives from a woman at least 80 years old with COVID-19, enrolled during active disease. The V gene is TRBV30 and the J gene is TRBJ2-7, with 7 bases in between that match TRBD1. This receptor carries the CDR3 CAWSVRDSYEQYF. The DNA is TGTGCCTGGAGTGTACGGGACAGCTACGAGCAGTACTTC.